This T cell receptor beta chain was sequenced for a study of T cells after yellow fever vaccination. This clonotype appeared a few times. CDR3 length: 14 residues. CDR1 and CDR2 (germline): SGHKS, YYEKEE (reference sequence). Trimming cost V 0 bases and J 5 bases, with 9 bases left between them. TCRdb analysed the 5' RACE reads with MiXCR anew, one entry per CDR3 protein. This table has about 320,000 distinct CDR3 sequences, roughly 4.3% appearing once. The chain joins TRBV5-5 to TRBJ1-5; unclear D gene. This TCR came from a man younger than 30 who received the YFV17D yellow fever vaccine. Sample: PBMCs, taken 15 days after the yellow fever booster vaccination. For the CDR3, the DNA is TGTGCCAGCAGCTTGGGAGGACTTCATCAGCCCCAGCATTTT. Translated, it gives CASSLGGLHQPQHF.